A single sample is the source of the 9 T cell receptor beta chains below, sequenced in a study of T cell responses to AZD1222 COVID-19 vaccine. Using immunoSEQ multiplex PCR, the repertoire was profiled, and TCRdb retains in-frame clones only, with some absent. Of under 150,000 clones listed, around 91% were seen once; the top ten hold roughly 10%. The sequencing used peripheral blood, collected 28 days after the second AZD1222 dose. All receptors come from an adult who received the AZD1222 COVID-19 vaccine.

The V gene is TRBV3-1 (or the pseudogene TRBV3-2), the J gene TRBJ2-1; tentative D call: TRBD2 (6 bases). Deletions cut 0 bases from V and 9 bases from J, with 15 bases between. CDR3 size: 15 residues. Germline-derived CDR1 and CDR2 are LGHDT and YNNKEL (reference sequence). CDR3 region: CASSQDHAGFVEQFF. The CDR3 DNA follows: TGTGCCAGCAGCCAAGATCATGCGGGGTTTGTTGAGCAGTTCTTC.

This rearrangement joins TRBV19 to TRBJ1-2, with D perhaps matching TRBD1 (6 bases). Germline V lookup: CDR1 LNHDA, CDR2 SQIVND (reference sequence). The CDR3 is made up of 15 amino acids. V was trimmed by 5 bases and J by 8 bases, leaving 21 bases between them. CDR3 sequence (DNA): TGTGCCAGTAGTCTCCAAACAGGGATATCGAGCGGCTACACCTTC. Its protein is CASSLQTGISSGYTF.

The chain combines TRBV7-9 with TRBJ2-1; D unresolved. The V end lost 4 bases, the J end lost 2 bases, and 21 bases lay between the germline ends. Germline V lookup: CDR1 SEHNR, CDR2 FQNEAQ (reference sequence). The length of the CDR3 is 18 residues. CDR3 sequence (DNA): TGTGCCAGCAGCTCTACAGAAACCTTACATACCGCCTACAATGAGCAGTTCTTC. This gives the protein CASSSTETLHTAYNEQFF.

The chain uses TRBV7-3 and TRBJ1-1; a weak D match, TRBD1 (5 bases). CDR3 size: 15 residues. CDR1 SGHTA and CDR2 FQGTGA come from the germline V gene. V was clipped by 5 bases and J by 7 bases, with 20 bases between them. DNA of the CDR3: TGTGCCAGCAGCGCCTCAGGGACCGGTGTTGGTGAAGCTTTCTTT. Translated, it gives CASSASGTGVGEAFF. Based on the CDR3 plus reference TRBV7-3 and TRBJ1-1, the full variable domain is GAGVSQTPSNKVTEKGKYVELRCDPISGHTALYWYRQSLGQGPEFLIYFQGTGAADDSGLPNDRFFAVRPEGSVSTLKIQRTERGDSAVYLCASSASGTGVGEAFFGQGTRLTVV.

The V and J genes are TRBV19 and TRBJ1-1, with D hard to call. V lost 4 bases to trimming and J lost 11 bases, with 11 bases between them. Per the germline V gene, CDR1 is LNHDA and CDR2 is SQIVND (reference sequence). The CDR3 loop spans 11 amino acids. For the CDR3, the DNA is TGTGCCAGTAGTACGCAAAGGCGGGCTTTCTTT. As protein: CASSTQRRAFF.

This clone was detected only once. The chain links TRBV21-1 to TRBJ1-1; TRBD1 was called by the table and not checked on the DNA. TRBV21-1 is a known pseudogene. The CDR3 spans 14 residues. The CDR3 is CASSSLGADTEAFF. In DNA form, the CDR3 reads TGTGCCAGCAGCTCTCTGGGGGCGGACACTGAAGCTTTCTTT.

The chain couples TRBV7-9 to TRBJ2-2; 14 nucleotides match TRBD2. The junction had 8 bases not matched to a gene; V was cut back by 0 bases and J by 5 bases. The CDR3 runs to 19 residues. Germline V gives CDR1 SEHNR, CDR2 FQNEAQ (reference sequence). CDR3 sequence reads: CASSLAPGLAGVATGELFF. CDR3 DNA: TGTGCCAGCAGCTTAGCCCCGGGACTAGCGGGAGTCGCAACCGGGGAGCTGTTTTTT.

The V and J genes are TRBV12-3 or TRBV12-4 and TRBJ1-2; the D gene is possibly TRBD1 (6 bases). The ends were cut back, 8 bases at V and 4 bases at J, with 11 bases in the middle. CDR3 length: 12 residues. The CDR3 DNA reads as TGTGCCAGCGGGGGGGCCGGCTATGGCTACACCTTC. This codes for CASGGAGYGYTF.

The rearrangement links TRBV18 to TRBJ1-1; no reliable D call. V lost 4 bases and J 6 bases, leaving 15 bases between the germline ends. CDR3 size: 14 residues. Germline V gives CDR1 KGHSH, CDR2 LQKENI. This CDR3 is CASSRERVVAEAFF. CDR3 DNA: TGTGCCAGCTCACGGGAAAGGGTAGTCGCTGAAGCTTTCTTT.